Below are 13 T cell receptor beta chains sequenced from a single sample in a study of CD8 T cells in ankylosing spondylitis (dated by TCRdb to about 2017). Preparation of the library involved 5' RACE. Sequenced on an Illumina HiSeq 2500. TCRdb reanalyzed the raw reads on its own, using fastp at Q25 for trimming and MiXCR for clone calling, and kept in-frame beta chains. Entries that share a CDR3 protein sequence are merged under the most common genes and DNA. Counted in this sample were about 360,000 distinct CDR3 sequences; 20% to 25% of them appeared once. The top ten clonotypes cover around 12% of the sample. Sequencing was performed on blood, either unsorted or a sorted T cell fraction (not recorded which). All receptors derive from a male donor with ankylosing spondylitis or in good health (not recorded which).

CDR3 DNA sequence: TGCGCCAGCAGCCAAGAGAACAGGGTTTATGATACTGAAGCTTTCTTT. Translated: CASSQENRVYDTEAFF. The rearrangement uses TRBV4-1 and TRBJ1-1; the D gene is possibly TRBD1 (6 bases). CDR3 length: 16 residues. Trimming cost V 0 bases and J 5 bases, with 16 bases left between them. In germline, CDR1 is MGHRA, CDR2 YSYEKL.

This clonotype was counted a few times. The chain is built from TRBV5-6 and TRBJ2-7; TRBD1 matches 10 bases. This CDR3 spans 15 amino acids. CDR1 is SGHDT, CDR2 YYEEEE, per germline. Trimming cost V 4 bases and J 4 bases; bases outside gene matches: 8. The CDR3 nucleotides read TGTGCCAGCAGCCCAGGGACAGGGGAGTTATACGAGCAGTACTTC. Its translation is CASSPGTGELYEQYF.

At least ten counts were recorded for this clonotype. The chain uses TRBV12-3 or TRBV12-4 and TRBJ1-1, with TRBD1 as a possible D gene (6 bases). Deletions cut 5 bases from V and 8 bases from J, with 12 bases between. CDR3 length: 12 amino acids. The DNA of the CDR3 is TGTGCCAGCAGTGGCACCGGGACAGAAGCTTTCTTT. Translated: CASSGTGTEAFF.

This clonotype was seen a few times. The J gene is TRBJ2-5, the V gene TRBV2; 7 bases are shared with TRBD2. This CDR3 comprises 16 residues. V was pared by 6 bases and J by 5 bases, with 15 bases of the junction left unmatched. CDR1 is SNHLY and CDR2 is FYNNEI in the germline V gene. CDR3 sequence (DNA): TGTGCCAGCAGGGAAATAGACGCGGGGGTTTGGGAGACCCAGTACTTC. Translation gives CASREIDAGVWETQYF.

V is TRBV12-3 or TRBV12-4 and J is TRBJ2-3, with D perhaps TRBD1 (6 bases). V shed 5 bases and J shed 1 base, with 13 bases lying between them. The CDR3 runs 15 residues. The CDR3 nucleotides are TGTGCCAGCAGTGTCAGGGGTTGGGGCACAGATACGCAGTATTTT. Amino acids: CASSVRGWGTDTQYF.

The chain links TRBV27 to TRBJ2-7; TRBD1 aligns across 9 bases. Germline V gives CDR1 MNHEY, CDR2 SMNVEV (reference sequence). V lost 5 bases to trimming and J lost 7 bases; unmatched junction nucleotides: 18. The CDR3 consists of 17 residues. The CDR3 nucleotides read TGTGCCAGCAGTCCATCGTACCCCACAGGGGGCGGAGGAGAGCAGTACTTC. Translated: CASSPSYPTGGGGEQYF.

This clonotype showed up many times. The gene calls are TRBV5-1 and TRBJ2-7; 7 nucleotides match TRBD1. The germline gives CDR1 SGHRS, CDR2 YFSETQ. Unmatched junction bases numbered 9, after V lost 0 bases and J lost 12 bases. The CDR3 length is 13 residues. Here the CDR3 DNA reads TGCGCCAGCAGCTTGGAATCTACAGGGGTCGGGTACTTC. Protein sequence: CASSLESTGVGYF. The whole variable domain, filled in from reference TRBV5-1 and TRBJ2-7, reads KAGVTQTPRYLIKTRGQQVTLSCSPISGHRSVSWYQQTPGQGLQFLFEYFSETQRNKGNFPGRFSGRQFSNSRSEMNVSTLELGDSALYLCASSLESTGVGYFGPGTRLTVT.

This clonotype has just a few counts. V and J are TRBV12-3 or TRBV12-4 and TRBJ2-4; 9 nucleotides line up with TRBD2. The CDR3 spans 16 residues. Trimming took 6 bases from V and 6 from J; bases not matched to a gene: 12. The CDR3 bases are TGTGCCAGCAGCCTTGCGGGGGGGCATTTGGGAAACATTCAGTACTTC. It yields the protein CASSLAGGHLGNIQYF.

This clonotype appeared a few times. The V call is TRBV2, the J call TRBJ2-5, with 11 bases matching TRBD2. Germline CDR1 reads SNHLY; CDR2 reads FYNNEI. The trim removed 8 bases at V and 0 bases at J, leaving 5 bases unmatched. The CDR3 totals 15 residues. The CDR3 here is CASLSGGGYQETQYF. CDR3 DNA sequence: TGTGCCAGCCTTAGCGGGGGGGGGTACCAAGAGACCCAGTACTTC. Full variable domain (rest looked up from reference TRBV2 and TRBJ2-5): EPEVTQTPSHQVTQMGQEVILRCVPISNHLYFYWYRQILGQKVEFLVSFYNNEISEKSEIFDDQFSVERPDGSNFTLKIRSTKLEDSAMYFCASLSGGGYQETQYFGPGTRLLVL.

In its sample, this clonotype was seen a few times. As DNA, the CDR3 is TGTGCCAGCAGCGCCCACGACAGGGCCTACGAGCAGTACTTC. Its protein product is CASSAHDRAYEQYF. The chain recombines TRBV9 with TRBJ2-7, with TRBD1 matching 7 bases. Trimming at V came to 3 bases and at J to 2 bases, leaving 5 bases not matched to a gene. The CDR3 is made up of 14 amino acids. From germline, CDR1 is SGDLS and CDR2 YYNGEE.

This clonotype was counted between two and nine times. This chain joins TRBV12-3 or TRBV12-4 and TRBJ2-2, with D perhaps matching TRBD1 (5 bases). CDR3 length: 14 residues. V gave up 6 bases and J gave up 1 base, with 9 bases separating them. CDR3 in DNA: TGTGCCAGCAGGTCACAGGTGAACACCGGGGAGCTGTTTTTT. It yields the protein CASRSQVNTGELFF.

V usage is TRBV24-1 and J usage is TRBJ2-1, with 11 bases aligning to TRBD2. J gave up 9 bases and V 3 bases, and 15 bases lay outside the gene matches. Germline CDR1 is KGHDR and CDR2 is SFDVKD. The CDR3 spans 18 residues. CDR3 coding DNA: TGTGCCACCAGTGATCCGGAGACTAGCGGGGATAAAAGAGGTGAGCAGTTCTTC. It translates to CATSDPETSGDKRGEQFF.

This clonotype was seen a handful of times. The genes are TRBV7-9 and TRBJ2-2; D perhaps matches TRBD1 (6 bases). CDR1 is SEHNR and CDR2 is FQNEAQ in the germline V gene (reference sequence). The CDR3 runs to 17 residues. V was shortened by 5 bases and J by 1 base, with 17 bases between the two germline ends. The CDR3 DNA reads TGTGCCAGCAGCCACCGCGGTAGGACAGAGAACACCGGGGAGCTGTTTTTT. Protein sequence: CASSHRGRTENTGELFF.